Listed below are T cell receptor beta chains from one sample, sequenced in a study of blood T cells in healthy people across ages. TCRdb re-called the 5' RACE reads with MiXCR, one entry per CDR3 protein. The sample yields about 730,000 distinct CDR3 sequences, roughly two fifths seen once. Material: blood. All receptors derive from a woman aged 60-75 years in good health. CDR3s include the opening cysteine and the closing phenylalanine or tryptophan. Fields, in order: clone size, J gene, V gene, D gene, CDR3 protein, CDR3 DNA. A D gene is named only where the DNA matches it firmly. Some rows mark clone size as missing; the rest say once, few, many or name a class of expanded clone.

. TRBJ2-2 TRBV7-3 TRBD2 CASSPGRENTGELFF TGTGCCAGCAGCCCCGGGAGGGAGAACACCGGGGAGCTGTTTTTT
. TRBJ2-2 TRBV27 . CASSPQNTGELFF TGTGCCAGCAGCCCCCAGAACACCGGGGAGCTGTTTTTT
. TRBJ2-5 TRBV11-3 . CASSLNRNPVGTQYF TGTGCCAGCAGTCTGAACAGGAACCCGGTGGGGACCCAGTACTTC
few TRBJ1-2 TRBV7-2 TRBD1 CASSLGQGEDGYTF TGTGCCAGCAGCTTAGGCCAGGGGGAGGATGGCTACACCTTC
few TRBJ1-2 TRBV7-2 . CASSVPRRHGYTF TGTGCCAGCAGCGTGCCAAGGAGACATGGCTACACCTTC
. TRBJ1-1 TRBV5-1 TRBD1 CASSWAGTASTEAFF TGCGCCAGCAGCTGGGCGGGGACAGCCTCCACTGAAGCTTTCTTT
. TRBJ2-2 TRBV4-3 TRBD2 CASSPQGGTNTGELFF TGCGCCAGCAGCCCTCAGGGAGGGACGAACACCGGGGAGCTGTTTTTT
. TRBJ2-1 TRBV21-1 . CASSKALIRSSYNEQFF TGTGCCAGCAGCAAAGCGCTAATCAGGAGCTCCTACAATGAGCAGTTCTTC
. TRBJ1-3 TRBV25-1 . CASSETGINSGNTIYF TGTGCCAGCAGTGAAACAGGGATAAACTCTGGAAACACCATATATTTT
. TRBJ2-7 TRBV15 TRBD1 CATSTSHRGQDEQYF TGTGCCACCAGCACCAGTCACAGGGGTCAGGACGAGCAGTACTTC
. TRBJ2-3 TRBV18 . CASSHSQVGSSDTQYF TGTGCCAGCTCACACAGCCAGGTCGGGAGCTCAGATACGCAGTATTTT
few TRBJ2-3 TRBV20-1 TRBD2 CSARVGGLAGGRTDTQYF TGCAGTGCTAGAGTTGGGGGACTAGCGGGAGGACGCACAGATACGCAGTATTTT
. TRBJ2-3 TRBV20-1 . CSATEDPGGTDTQYF TGCAGTGCTACGGAAGACCCAGGGGGCACAGATACGCAGTATTTT
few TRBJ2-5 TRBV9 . CASSVGGAVGTQYF TGTGCCAGCAGCGTAGGTGGGGCCGTGGGGACCCAGTACTTC
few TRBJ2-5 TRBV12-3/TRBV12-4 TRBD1 CASSTRQGGEQYF TGTGCCAGCAGTACAAGACAGGGGGGGGAGCAGTACTTC
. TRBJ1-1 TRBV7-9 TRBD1 CAIEEEGTGGRNTEAFF TGTGCCATCGAGGAGGAAGGGACAGGGGGTAGGAACACTGAAGCTTTCTTT
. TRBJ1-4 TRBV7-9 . CASSTPQSKLFF TGTGCCAGCAGCACTCCCCAGTCTAAACTGTTTTTT
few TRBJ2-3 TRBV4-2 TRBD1 CASSPGQAITDTQYF TGTGCCAGCAGCCCGGGACAGGCAATCACAGATACGCAGTATTTT
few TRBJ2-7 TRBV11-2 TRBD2 CASSLEVAGDYEQYF TGTGCCAGCAGCTTAGAAGTGGCGGGGGACTACGAGCAGTACTTC
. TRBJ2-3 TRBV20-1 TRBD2 CSARDSAGGVDTQYF TGCAGTGCTAGAGACTCAGCGGGAGGGGTTGATACGCAGTATTTT
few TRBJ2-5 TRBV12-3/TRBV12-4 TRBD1 CASSGDRIETQYF TGTGCCAGCAGTGGGGACAGGATAGAGACCCAGTACTTC
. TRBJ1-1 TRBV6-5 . CASSYFGGSGTEAFF TGTGCCAGCAGTTACTTTGGGGGTTCGGGCACTGAAGCTTTCTTT
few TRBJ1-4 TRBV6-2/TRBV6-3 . CASSYNGTSNEKLFF TGTGCCAGCAGTTACAACGGGACCAGCAATGAAAAACTGTTTTTT
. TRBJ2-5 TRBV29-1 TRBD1 CSVEGSVMGGTGEETQYF TGCAGCGTTGAAGGAAGTGTTATGGGGGGGACAGGGGAAGAGACCCAGTACTTC
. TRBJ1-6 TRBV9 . CASSVDPLQYNSPLHF TGTGCCAGCAGCGTAGATCCCCTCCAGTATAATTCACCCCTCCACTTT
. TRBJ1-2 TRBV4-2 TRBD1 CASSQGIQGAGYGYTF TGTGCCAGCAGCCAAGGAATTCAGGGGGCAGGCTATGGCTACACCTTC
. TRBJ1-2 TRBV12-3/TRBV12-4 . CASRVGRHYGYTF TGTGCCAGCAGGGTTGGGCGGCACTATGGCTACACCTTC
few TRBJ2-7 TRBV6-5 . CASSFWSGKSLEQYF TGTGCCAGCAGTTTCTGGTCGGGGAAGTCGCTCGAGCAGTACTTC
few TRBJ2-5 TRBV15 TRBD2 CATSEERGGKETQYF TGTGCCACCAGTGAAGAGCGGGGGGGTAAAGAGACCCAGTACTTC
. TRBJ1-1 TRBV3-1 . CTSSQDLEAFF TGTACCAGCAGCCAAGATCTCGAGGCTTTCTTT
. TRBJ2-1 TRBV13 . CASSLDRTAPLEQFF TGTGCCAGCAGCTTAGATAGGACAGCCCCTCTAGAGCAGTTCTTC
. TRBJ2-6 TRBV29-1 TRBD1 CSVVGDRADPGANVLTF TGCAGCGTTGTCGGGGACAGGGCCGACCCTGGGGCCAACGTCCTGACTTTC
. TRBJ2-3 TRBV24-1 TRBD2 CATSDSSGTSGSAYHRDTQYF TGTGCCACCAGTGATTCTTCCGGGACTAGCGGGAGTGCGTACCACCGTGATACGCAGTATTTT
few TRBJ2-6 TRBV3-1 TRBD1 CASSPRQGSGANVLTF TGTGCCAGCAGCCCCAGACAGGGCTCTGGGGCCAACGTCCTGACTTTC
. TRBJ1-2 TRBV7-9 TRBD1 CASSYAGTGVGDYTF TGTGCCAGCAGCTACGCCGGGACAGGGGTTGGTGACTACACCTTC
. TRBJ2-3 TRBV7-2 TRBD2 CASSSGTSGGQDTQYF TGTGCCAGCAGCTCTGGGACTAGCGGGGGGCAAGATACGCAGTATTTT
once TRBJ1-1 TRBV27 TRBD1 CASKGTGNTEAFF TGTGCCAGCAAGGGGACAGGAAACACTGAAGCTTTCTTT
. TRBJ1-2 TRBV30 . CASNYGYTF TGTGCCTCTAACTATGGCTACACCTTC
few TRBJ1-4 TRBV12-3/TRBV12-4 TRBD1 CASSWRTGGKEKLFF TGTGCCAGCAGTTGGCGGACAGGGGGAAAAGAAAAACTGTTTTTT
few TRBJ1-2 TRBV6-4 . CASSDSQGRYGYTF TGTGCCAGCAGTGACTCGCAGGGGAGGTATGGCTACACCTTC
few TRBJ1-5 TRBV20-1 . CSARKHSRGVQPQHF TGCAGTGCTAGGAAGCACAGCAGGGGCGTTCAGCCCCAGCATTTT
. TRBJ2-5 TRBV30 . CAWSVSRETQYF TGTGCCTGGAGTGTATCAAGAGAGACCCAGTACTTC
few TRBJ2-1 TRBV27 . CASRDSALYNEQFF TGTGCCAGCAGGGACAGTGCTCTCTACAATGAGCAGTTCTTC
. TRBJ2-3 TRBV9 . CASSEGALTDTQYF TGTGCCAGCAGCGAAGGGGCTTTGACAGATACGCAGTATTTT
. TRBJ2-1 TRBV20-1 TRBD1 CSATTGDSYNEQFF TGCAGTGCAACGACAGGGGATTCCTACAATGAGCAGTTCTTC
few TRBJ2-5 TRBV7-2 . CASSLAGQGAETQYF TGTGCCAGCAGCTTAGCCGGCCAGGGTGCGGAGACCCAGTACTTC
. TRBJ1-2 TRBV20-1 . CSASVVGSGYTF TGCAGTGCTAGTGTGGTAGGGTCTGGCTACACCTTC
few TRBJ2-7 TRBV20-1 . CSGHTTGEQYF TGCAGTGGGCACACCACTGGCGAGCAGTACTTC
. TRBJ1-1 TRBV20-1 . CSARGRDGGSEAFF TGCAGTGCTAGAGGAAGGGATGGGGGGAGTGAAGCTTTCTTT
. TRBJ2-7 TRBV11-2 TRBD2 CASSKNGAGGISYEQYF TGTGCCAGCTCTAAAAACGGGGCGGGGGGGATATCCTACGAGCAGTACTTC
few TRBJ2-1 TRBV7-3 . CASRQMDSYNEQFF TGTGCCAGCAGGCAGATGGACAGCTACAATGAGCAGTTCTTC
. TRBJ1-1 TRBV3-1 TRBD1 CASSQPGQGLPGAFF TGTGCCAGCAGCCAACCAGGACAGGGCCTTCCGGGGGCTTTCTTT
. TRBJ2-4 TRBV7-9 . CASSLGQINIQYF TGTGCCAGCAGCTTAGGGCAGATAAACATTCAGTACTTC
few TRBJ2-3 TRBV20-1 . CSGVRGTDTQYF TGCAGTGGCGTACGGGGCACAGATACGCAGTATTTT
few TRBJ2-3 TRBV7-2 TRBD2 CASSSQRGSTDTQYF TGTGCCAGCAGCTCCCAGCGGGGGAGCACAGATACGCAGTATTTT
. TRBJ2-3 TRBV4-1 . CASSQDELGRRRTDTQYF TGCGCCAGCAGCCAAGATGAGCTGGGACGGAGACGCACAGATACGCAGTATTTT
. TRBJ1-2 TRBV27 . CASSLRHTLYGYTF TGTGCCAGCAGTTTACGGCACACCCTCTATGGCTACACCTTC
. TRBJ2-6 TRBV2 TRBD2 CASSESRGAGANVLTF TGTGCCAGCAGTGAGTCTCGGGGGGCTGGGGCCAACGTCCTGACTTTC
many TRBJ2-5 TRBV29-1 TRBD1 CSVEDRDRETQYF TGCAGCGTTGAGGACAGGGACCGAGAGACCCAGTACTTC